This TCR beta chain was found in a study of blood T cell repertoires in COVID-19 (dated by TCRdb to the early 2020s). Regarding the complete study: Collaborator samples came from the United States, Italy and Spain and covered acute and convalescent phases of COVID-19. The prospective study material was composed of cDNA or gDNA derived from T cells, B-cell-depleted T cells, or PBMCs. Deeply sampled blood TCRbeta repertoires from subjects exposed to, actively infected with, or recovered from COVID-19 were included in the dataset. A freely available public database, intended as a resource for researchers studying the immune response to SARS-CoV-2, is where the repertoires were released. The samples were drawn from two sources: the first 160 participants of the ongoing ImmuneRACE study, and 950 to 1,500 subjects contributed by 6 global collaborators. Sample metadata almost always included a de-identified subject ID, COVID-19 status, age in years and sex. Where HLA class I and class II types were available, the types were taken from metadata supplied by the sample provider, not from assay-based typing.

Each collaborating institution followed its own protocols to collect whole blood in K2EDTA tubes. For TCRbeta analysis, collaborators shipped samples in one of three forms: frozen whole blood, isolated PBMCs, or DNA extracted from either of those sample types. TCRbeta CDR3 regions were amplified from genomic DNA by means of the immunoSEQ Assay, a bias-controlled multiplex PCR. For the original study's pipeline: The number of nucleated cells in each sample was estimated by amplification of reference gene primers within the assay. To quantify the absolute abundance of each unique TCRbeta CDR3 rearrangement, sequence reads were collapsed and filtered. Productive Simpson clonality was computed per sample as the square root of Simpson's diversity index over productive rearrangements. In its TCRdb copy, this immuneACCESS table keeps in-frame sequences only and misses some clones. Where compared with another copy, unresolved V genes explain less than half of these, and the others have no known cause. V and J calls and clone size are as listed in that table; D and trimming were resolved from the DNA. In all, the sample holds fewer than 200,000 clones, and over 85% of those were seen once. Jointly, the top ten make up about 5% of the sample.

CDR1 LNHDA and CDR2 SQIVND are derived from the germline V gene (reference sequence). Trimming removed 5 bases from V and 1 base from J, leaving 11 bases between the germline ends. Including the terminal cysteine and phenylalanine, the CDR3 comprises 14 residues. Only CDR3 DNA is held: 42 bases, read in frame from base 1. Concerning this clone itself: What this receptor recognizes is not known. No much larger clone is present one base from it, and per-base qualities are unavailable.

What the study reported, not specific to this receptor: The quantity of clinical and demographic metadata differed by source and by participant and was supplied without curation.

The rearranged chain carries TRBV19 and TRBJ2-5; TRBD1 might be the D gene, on 6 matching bases. The sample comprised peripheral blood. The TCR comes from a woman between 45 and 60 years old with acute or convalescent COVID-19. The CDR3 is CASSFRTAQETQYF. The nucleotide sequence is TGTGCCAGTAGTTTTAGGACAGCCCAAGAGACCCAGTACTTC.